This note documents a single T cell receptor beta chain sequence. What antigen it recognizes has not been identified. No much larger clone exists at a distance of one base, and base qualities are not known. The CDR3 contains 14 residues, cysteine and phenylalanine counted. Left in the record is the CDR3 DNA by itself, 42 bases read in frame from the first base. Trimming takes 3 bases from V and 4 bases from J, and the germline ends sit 12 bases apart. This sample was taken from a study of post-analysis software for immune sequencing data (dated by TCRdb to 2014 to 2015). At the level of the whole study: The recorded disease courses included relapsing-remitting, secondary progressive and progressive-relapsing multiple sclerosis, and some patients had no subtype annotation. The patient repertoires were compared against approximately ten previously published healthy control repertoires obtained from donors aged roughly 6 to 26 years. A subset of samples was prepared in parallel using single-end sample barcoding, then pooled and co-amplified after Illumina adapter ligation. The paper as a whole reports these results and caveats: Significantly higher frequencies in patients than in controls were found for roughly 5 TRBV segments, including TRBV5-6, TRBV5-1 and TRBV20-1. Normalized Chao1 diversity was significantly lower in multiple sclerosis patients than controls, suggesting substantial peripheral T-cell clonal expansion. The multiple sclerosis patient group was slightly younger than the control group. Direct clustering with F measure showed strong co-clustering of samples prepared in the same batch, prompting a batch-effect correction.

Libraries were built with PCR. The instrument was an Illumina HiSeq 2500. To reduce PCR and sequencing biases, unique molecular identifiers were built into the TCR beta cDNA libraries. Roughly 500,000 cDNA molecules were obtained for every 1 to 10 million input T cells, so each molecule roughly corresponded to one T cell. The patient libraries were prepared and sequenced using the same protocol as the earlier healthy control dataset. Samples belonging to the same batch were prepared together, multiplexed and sequenced on a shared HiSeq lane. The original methods were these. Raw barcoded reads were processed with MIGEC, discarding single-read molecular identifier groups before consensus assembly and CDR3 extraction. Clonotype tables were post-analysed with VDJtools, and diversity was normalized by down-sampling all datasets to the smallest sample size. In repertoire overlap clustering, CDR3 amino acid sequences, but not nucleotide sequences, were matched to correct batch-related cross-sample contamination. TCRdb cleaned the public reads at Q25 with fastp, built clones with MiXCR and kept in-frame beta chains. CDR3 protein sequences are deduplicated, and each keeps its most common genes and DNA. TCRdb's processing, not the authors' own work, is the source of the V and J calls. Within this sample are roughly 800,000 distinct CDR3 sequences, with under 70% of them counted one time only. The ten most abundant clones make up approximately 4.5% of the sample.

TCR beta repertoires were profiled from peripheral blood of about a dozen young patients with multiple sclerosis to demonstrate the VDJtools post-analysis software. Multiple sclerosis patients were children and adolescents aged roughly 6 to 17 years. The chain joins TRBV12-3 or TRBV12-4 to TRBJ1-2; the D region possibly corresponds to TRBD1 (5 bases align). The origin of this receptor is a girl between 10 and 17 years old with multiple sclerosis. The sample was blood. The DNA sequence reads TGTGCCAGCAGTTTTATCAGGGAGGCCTATGGCTACACCTTC. It translates to CASSFIREAYGYTF.